What follows are 30 T cell receptor beta chains derived from one specimen sequenced in a study of CD8 T cells in Susac syndrome. With random hexamers, roughly 0.45 to 1 ug RNA was reverse transcribed. TCRdb called the immunoSEQ multiplex PCR reads again in MiXCR, with one record for every CDR3 protein. This sample yields about 24,000 distinct CDR3 sequences, of which about 94% are seen a single time; 0.55% to 0.75% belongs to the top ten. The sequenced sample was CD8+ T cells from PBMCs. Source of these receptors: a human donor with Susac syndrome.

CDR3 nucleotide sequence: TGTGCCAGCAGCCAGAGCGGACAGCCCCAAGAGACCCAGTACTTC. It encodes CASSQSGQPQETQYF. The chain couples TRBV13 to TRBJ2-5, with a tentative D call TRBD1 (6 bases). The length of the CDR3 is 15 residues. Germline V gene sequence: CDR1 PRHDT, CDR2 FYEKMQ (reference sequence). V gave up 5 bases and J gave up 1 base, with 14 bases separating them.

The chain uses TRBV7-8 and TRBJ2-3, with D perhaps matching TRBD2 (6 bases). Germline V CDR1 and CDR2: SGHVS, FQNEAQ. This CDR3 spans 16 amino acids. The V end lost 6 bases, the J end lost 2 bases, and 18 bases lay between the germline ends. This CDR3 is CASSLTGGWPTDTQYF. The CDR3 nucleotides are TGTGCCAGCAGTCTAACCGGGGGATGGCCCACAGATACGCAGTATTTT.

This clonotype appeared a single time. The chain couples TRBV7-2 to TRBJ2-2; no firm D call. The V end lost 0 bases, the J end lost 0 bases, and 2 bases lay between the germline ends. Germline CDR1 and CDR2: SGHTA and FQGNSA. The CDR3 sequence is 14 residues long. CDR3 sequence (DNA): TGTGCCAGCAGCTTAGCTGCGAACACCGGGGAGCTGTTTTTT. Its protein product is CASSLAANTGELFF.

The rearrangement links TRBV20-1 to TRBJ2-7; maybe TRBD1 (5 bases). The germline V gene has CDR1 DFQATT and CDR2 SNEGSKA (reference sequence). The CDR3 loop spans 15 amino acids. V was trimmed by 0 bases and J by 4 bases, leaving 16 bases between them. The CDR3 is CSARDLVKGAYEQYF. In nucleotides, the CDR3 is TGCAGTGCTAGAGATTTGGTCAAAGGGGCGTACGAGCAGTACTTC.

The V gene is TRBV13, the J gene TRBJ2-5; 11 bases align to TRBD2. Germline assignment: CDR1 PRHDT and CDR2 FYEKMQ (reference sequence). This CDR3 has 16 amino acids. V shed 3 bases and J 2 bases; nucleotides not matched to a gene: 5. The CDR3 loop is CASSFPLAGGQETQYF. The CDR3, as DNA: TGTGCCAGCAGCTTCCCTTTAGCGGGGGGGCAAGAGACCCAGTACTTC.

This clonotype is a singleton in its sample. The V and J genes are TRBV4-3 and TRBJ2-1; perhaps TRBD2 as D (6 bases). Germline assignment: CDR1 LGHNA and CDR2 YSLEER. Trimming left V 2 bases short and J 4 bases short, with 9 bases between. The CDR3 has 14 residues. CDR3 DNA: TGCGCCAGCAGCCAAAGGGACTCTTACAATGAGCAGTTCTTC. This sequence encodes CASSQRDSYNEQFF.

The chain uses TRBV5-6 and TRBJ2-1; a weak D match, TRBD2 (6 bases). With 2 bases removed from V and 4 bases from J, the gap between germline ends came to 16 bases. Germline CDR1 reads SGHDT; CDR2 reads YYEEEE. The CDR3 covers 16 residues. The CDR3 is CASSFGTGLRYNEQFF. CDR3 DNA sequence: TGTGCCAGCAGCTTTGGGACTGGCCTAAGGTACAATGAGCAGTTCTTC.

This chain links TRBV11-2 with TRBJ2-7; TRBD2 matches at 7 bases. CDR3 length: 15 residues. Unmatched junction bases numbered 11, after V lost 3 bases and J lost 6 bases. Germline loops: CDR1 SGHAT, CDR2 FQNNGV. The CDR3 nucleotides read TGTGCCAGCAGCTTTTCCGGGACTATGGCCCGCGAGCAGTACTTC. Translating it yields CASSFSGTMAREQYF. The variable domain in full, with the rest retrieved from reference TRBV11-2 and TRBJ2-7, is EAGVAQSPRYKIIEKRQSVAFWCNPISGHATLYWYQQILGQGPKLLIQFQNNGVVDDSQLPKDRFSAERLKGVDSTLKIQPAKLEDSAVYLCASSFSGTMAREQYFGPGTRLTVT.

This chain joins TRBV7-2 and TRBJ2-3; D call uncertain. The CDR3 sequence is 14 residues long. Germline lookup yields CDR1 SGHTA and CDR2 FQGNSA. V dropped 2 bases and J dropped 2 bases, with 8 bases sitting between them. CDR3: CASSLPAVTDTQYF. The CDR3 DNA follows: TGTGCCAGCAGCTTACCGGCCGTCACAGATACGCAGTATTTT.

The chain combines TRBV5-1 with TRBJ2-6; 8 positions agree with TRBD1. The CDR3 is made up of 17 amino acids. Unmatched junction bases numbered 3, after V lost 0 bases and J lost 1 base. Per germline, CDR1 SGHRS and CDR2 YFSETQ. The CDR3 reads CASSLEDRASGANVLTF. The CDR3 bases are TGCGCCAGCAGCTTGGAGGACAGGGCGTCTGGGGCCAACGTCCTGACTTTC.

V gene TRBV10-3 combines with J gene TRBJ2-2; maybe TRBD1 (6 bases). The CDR3 runs to 16 residues. V was cut by 3 bases and J by 3 bases, with 14 bases left in between. Per germline, CDR1 ENHRY and CDR2 SYGVKD. Written as DNA, the CDR3 is TGTGCCATCAGTGAAAGGGGGACAATCGACACCGGGGAGCTGTTTTTT. It encodes CAISERGTIDTGELFF.

The chain recombines TRBV7-9 with TRBJ2-7, with 14 positions matching TRBD2. V gave up 4 bases and J gave up 2 bases; unmatched junction bases: 4. Germline V gene data show CDR1 as SEHNR and CDR2 as FQNEAQ (reference sequence). The CDR3 covers 16 residues. CDR3 protein: CASSSGLAGDPYEQYF. CDR3 coding DNA: TGTGCCAGCAGCTCGGGACTAGCGGGGGACCCCTACGAGCAGTACTTC.

The CDR3 region has the DNA TGCGCCAGCAGCTTAACGGACCAAGCCATAGAGACCCAGTACTTC. This translates into CASSLTDQAIETQYF. This chain links TRBV5-1 with TRBJ2-5; D remains unclear. The germline gives CDR1 SGHRS, CDR2 YFSETQ. The V and J ends lost 2 bases and 4 bases respectively, with 15 bases between them. The CDR3 sequence is 15 residues long.

The sample holds one count of this clonotype. V and J are TRBV3-1 and TRBJ2-7, with D unresolved. The CDR3 covers 11 residues. Germline V gives CDR1 LGHDT, CDR2 YNNKEL (reference sequence). Trimming removed 2 bases at V and 3 bases at J, with 2 bases between. The CDR3 spells CASSQNYEQYF. CDR3 in DNA: TGTGCCAGCAGCCAAAACTACGAGCAGTACTTC.

V and J are TRBV11-3 and TRBJ2-1; no clear D gene. CDR3 length equals 12 residues. V lost 9 bases, J lost 0 bases, and 6 bases lay in between. Germline loops: CDR1 SGHNT, CDR2 YENEEA. CDR3 DNA: TGTGCCAGTCTAGGCTCCTACAATGAGCAGTTCTTC. Translation gives CASLGSYNEQFF.

This CDR3 is CASSVARDRGSTGELFF. The CDR3, as DNA: TGTGCCAGCAGCGTTGCACGGGACAGGGGGAGCACCGGGGAGCTGTTTTTT. The genes are TRBV9 and TRBJ2-2; 11 bases match TRBD1. The J segment lost 4 bases and the V segment lost 2 bases, leaving 7 bases of the junction unmatched. CDR3 size: 17 residues. Germline V gives CDR1 SGDLS, CDR2 YYNGEE.

V usage is TRBV28 and J usage is TRBJ1-2; D unresolved. The CDR3 has 14 amino acids. The V end was cut by 5 bases, the J end by 3 bases, with 13 bases between. The germline V gene has CDR1 MDHEN and CDR2 SYDVKM. The CDR3 sequence: CASSGPGNDYGYTF. CDR3 nucleotide sequence: TGTGCCAGCAGTGGCCCGGGGAATGACTATGGCTACACCTTC.

This chain links TRBV27 with TRBJ2-3; 9 bases are shared with TRBD1. Germline V CDR1 and CDR2: MNHEY, SMNVEV (reference sequence). The CDR3 runs to 15 residues. Germline trimming cut 8 bases from V and 1 base from J; bases unmatched to any gene: 7. The CDR3 nucleotides are TGTGCCAGCGCCCCGGGACAGGGCCGCACAGATACGCAGTATTTT. Translated: CASAPGQGRTDTQYF.

The chain couples TRBV5-5 to TRBJ2-7; the match to TRBD1 covers 10 bases. This CDR3 comprises 14 residues. CDR1 SGHKS and CDR2 YYEKEE come from the germline V gene (reference sequence). With V trimmed by 4 bases and J by 4 bases, 5 bases remained unmatched. The CDR3 DNA is TGTGCCAGCAGCATTGGACAGGGGGGATACGAGCAGTACTTC. Its translation is CASSIGQGGYEQYF.

There are a few counts of this clonotype. The rearrangement uses TRBV7-8 and TRBJ2-5; a possible D gene is TRBD2 (5 bases). This CDR3 is 15 amino acids long. Between the trimmed V and J ends, which lost 5 bases and 5 bases, there was a span of 18 bases. Germline-derived CDR1 and CDR2 are SGHVS and FQNEAQ. The CDR3 sequence is CASSHGREPHETQYF. Here the CDR3 DNA reads TGTGCCAGCAGCCACGGACGGGAACCCCACGAGACCCAGTACTTC.

The chain is built from TRBV23-1 and TRBJ2-7; D may be TRBD1 or TRBD2 (6 bases each). TRBV23-1 counts as an open reading frame of uncertain function. The CDR3 is made up of 14 amino acids. CDR3 region: CAPSARGPAYEQYF. The CDR3 bases are TGCGCACCGTCGGCCCGGGGGCCTGCCTACGAGCAGTACTTC.

The chain employs TRBV3-1 and TRBJ2-7; D unresolved. Deletions cut 2 bases from V and 1 base from J, with 15 bases between. This CDR3 contains 16 residues. CDR1 is LGHDT, CDR2 YNNKEL, per germline (reference sequence). The CDR3 protein is CASSQTLTDYSYEQYF. Here the CDR3 DNA reads TGTGCCAGCAGCCAAACCCTAACAGATTATTCCTACGAGCAGTACTTC.

This clonotype was seen a few times. The chain combines TRBV27 with TRBJ2-7; D call uncertain. The germline V gene has CDR1 MNHEY and CDR2 SMNVEV (reference sequence). Trimming removed 2 bases from V and 2 bases from J, with 7 bases in between. CDR3 length: 13 amino acids. The CDR3 coding sequence is TGTGCCAGCAGTTTACGGCAGGCCTACGAGCAGTACTTC. Translated: CASSLRQAYEQYF.

This clonotype was seen a few times. The chain links TRBV5-1 to TRBJ1-6, with TRBD1 matching 7 bases. Germline-derived CDR1 and CDR2 are SGHRS and YFSETQ. The CDR3 spans 15 residues. V gave up 0 bases and J gave up 7 bases; unmatched junction bases: 4. The CDR3 nucleotides read TGCGCCAGCAGCTTGGATCAGGGGGACAATTCACCCCTCCACTTT. Translating gives CASSLDQGDNSPLHF.

The V gene is TRBV10-3, the J gene TRBJ2-1, with D possibly matching TRBD2 (6 bases). CDR1 and CDR2 (germline): ENHRY, SYGVKD. V was cut by 4 bases and J by 4 bases, with 11 bases left in between. The CDR3 is made up of 14 amino acids. The CDR3 DNA follows: TGTGCCATCAGTGTCCCAGGAGGGTACAATGAGCAGTTCTTC. Protein product: CAISVPGGYNEQFF.

The chain joins TRBV7-2 to TRBJ1-4; 12 bases map to TRBD1. CDR3 length equals 17 residues. CDR1 is SGHTA and CDR2 is FQGNSA in the germline V gene. Trimming cost V 1 base and J 11 bases; bases outside gene matches: 11. The CDR3 protein is CASSLVWDRGPGEKLFF. CDR3 bases: TGTGCCAGCAGCTTAGTATGGGACAGGGGGCCTGGGGAGAAACTGTTTTTT.

The chain recombines TRBV11-2 with TRBJ2-3; D is uncertain. This CDR3 contains 12 residues. From germline, CDR1 is SGHAT and CDR2 FQNNGV. V was cut by 1 base and J by 6 bases, with 5 bases left in between. The CDR3 here is CASSLGGDTQYF. The CDR3 DNA is TGTGCCAGCAGCTTAGGGGGTGATACGCAGTATTTT.

Written as DNA, the CDR3 is TGTGCCAGCAGTGGGACTTTGACCGGGATACTAAAAATTACGTATGGCTACACCTTC. Translation gives CASSGTLTGILKITYGYTF. The chain recombines TRBV28 with TRBJ1-2, with D possibly TRBD1 on 5 matching bases. Germline lookup yields CDR1 MDHEN and CDR2 SYDVKM. V lost 5 bases, J lost 5 bases, and 30 bases lay in between. The CDR3 loop spans 19 amino acids.

The chain couples TRBV7-9 to TRBJ2-1; 10 positions match TRBD2. CDR1 is SEHNR and CDR2 is FQNEAQ in the germline V gene (reference sequence). Unmatched junction bases numbered 3, after V lost 2 bases and J lost 8 bases. This CDR3 contains 14 residues. The CDR3 DNA is TGTGCCAGCAGCTTAAGCGGGGGGGCCGATGAGCAGTTCTTC. It encodes CASSLSGGADEQFF. The full variable domain, in which reference TRBV7-9 and TRBJ2-1 provide the parts outside the CDR3, is DTGVSQNPRHKITKRGQNVTFRCDPISEHNRLYWYRQTLGQGPEFLTYFQNEAQLEKSRLLSDRFSAERPKGSFSTLEIQRTEQGDSAMYLCASSLSGGADEQFFGPGTRLTVL.

This clonotype was found once. The CDR3 sequence is CASSFSVIGEQYF. For the CDR3, the DNA is TGTGCCAGCAGCTTCTCCGTAATCGGCGAGCAGTACTTC. The V and J genes are TRBV5-6 and TRBJ2-7; D gene uncertain. This CDR3 has 13 residues. V was cut by 2 bases and J by 6 bases, with 12 bases left in between. Germline assignment: CDR1 SGHDT and CDR2 YYEEEE. Combining the CDR3 with reference TRBV5-6 and TRBJ2-7 gives the whole variable domain DAGVTQSPTHLIKTRGQQVTLRCSPKSGHDTVSWYQQALGQGPQFIFQYYEEEERQRGNFPDRFSGHQFPNYSSELNVNALLLGDSALYLCASSFSVIGEQYFGPGTRLTVT.